This note documents a single T cell receptor (beta chain) sequence. One junction end does not reproduce the germline sequence, and a read error may be involved. This CDR3 region has 16 residues. Germline values: CDR1 SGHDT, CDR2 YYEEEE. This entry is derived from a study of blood T cells in healthy people across ages. Next came a second PCR, run for roughly 7 to 12 cycles, which used a sample-barcoded 5' primer along with a J-beta primer mix. TCRdb reprocessed the 5' RACE reads with MiXCR, giving one entry per CDR3 protein. The sample holds around 1,900,000 distinct CDR3 sequences, roughly two fifths seen once.

The receptor was derived from a human donor in good health. The sequencing sample was made of blood. This sequence joins TRBV5-6 and TRBJ2-3; 7 bases are a match to TRBD2. CDR3 nucleotide sequence: TGTGCCGGCAGCCGAGCGGGACTGTCTAGCACAGATACGCAGTATTTT. This sequence encodes CAGSRAGLSSTDTQYF.